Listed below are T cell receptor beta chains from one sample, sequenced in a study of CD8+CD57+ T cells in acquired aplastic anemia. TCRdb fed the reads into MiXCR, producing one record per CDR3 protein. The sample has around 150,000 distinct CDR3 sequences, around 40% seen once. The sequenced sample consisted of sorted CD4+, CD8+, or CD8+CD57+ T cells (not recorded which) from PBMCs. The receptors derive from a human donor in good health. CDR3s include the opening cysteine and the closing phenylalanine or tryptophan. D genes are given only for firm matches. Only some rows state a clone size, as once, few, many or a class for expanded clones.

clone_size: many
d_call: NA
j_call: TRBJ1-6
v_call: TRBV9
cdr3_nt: TGTGCCAGCAGCCTTAACACAGGGAATTCACCCCTCCACTTT
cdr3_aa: CASSLNTGNSPLHF

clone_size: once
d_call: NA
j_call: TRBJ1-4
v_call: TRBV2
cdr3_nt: TGTGCCAGCACCCGAGTCGGGGGGCAAGGTGAAAAACTGTTTTTT
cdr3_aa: CASTRVGGQGEKLFF

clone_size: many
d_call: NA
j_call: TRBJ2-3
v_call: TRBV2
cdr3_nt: TGTGCCAGCAGTGAAAGAGGGGGGCCGCGCACAGATACGCAGTATTTT
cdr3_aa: CASSERGGPRTDTQYF

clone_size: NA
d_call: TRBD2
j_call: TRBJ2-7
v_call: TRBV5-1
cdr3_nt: TGCGCCAGCAGCTTGGGGGGACTAGCGCGCCTGAACGAGCAGTACTTC
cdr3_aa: CASSLGGLARLNEQYF

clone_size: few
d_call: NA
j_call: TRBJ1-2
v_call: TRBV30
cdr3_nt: TGTGCCTGGAGTGAAACGTGGGGGAGGAGTGGCTACACCTTC
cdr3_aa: CAWSETWGRSGYTF

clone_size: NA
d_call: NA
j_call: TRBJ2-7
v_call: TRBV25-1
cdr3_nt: TGTGCCAGCATTGGAGGACAGAGCTCCTACGAGCAGTACTTC
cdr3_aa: CASIGGQSSYEQYF

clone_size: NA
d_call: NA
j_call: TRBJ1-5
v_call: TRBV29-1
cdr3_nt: TGCAGCGTTACAATAACCAGGGATCAGCCCCAGCATTTT
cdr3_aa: CSVTITRDQPQHF

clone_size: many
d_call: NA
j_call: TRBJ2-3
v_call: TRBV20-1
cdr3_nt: TGCAGTGGGGAGACTAGCACAGATACGCAGTATTTT
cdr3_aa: CSGETSTDTQYF

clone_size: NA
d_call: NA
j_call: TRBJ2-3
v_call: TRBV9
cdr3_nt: TGTGCCAGCAGCGTAGAGTCAGATACGCAGTATTTT
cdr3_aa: CASSVESDTQYF

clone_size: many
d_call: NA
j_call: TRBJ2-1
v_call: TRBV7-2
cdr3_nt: TGTGCCAGCAGCTTATTTAAGGTCCGGACTGGGTTCTTC
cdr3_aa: CASSLFKVRTGFF